This T cell receptor beta chain was obtained from a study of identifying expanded T cells in peripheral blood. Study-level points and caveats: Across healthy donors, higher total template counts meant significantly greater approximately two-week count variance.

A remark on this clone: Its specificity is unknown.

During the collection period, no donor immune events like infections were recorded. V lost 8 bases, J lost 1 base, and 8 bases stayed unmatched. Germline values: CDR1 MNHEY, CDR2 SVGAGI. The CDR3 covers 14 residues. Method: immunoSEQ multiplex PCR; TCRdb's copy keeps in-frame clones and lacks some. The sample lists around 95,000 clones; about 87% were seen once. Source material: blood. The receptor's source is a person aged 18 to 70 in good health. The chain uses TRBV6-5 and TRBJ2-7, with 7 positions matching TRBD2. For the CDR3, the DNA is TGTGCCAGCCGTCGGGGGGAGGGGTCCTACGAGCAGTACTTC. Translated: CASRRGEGSYEQYF.